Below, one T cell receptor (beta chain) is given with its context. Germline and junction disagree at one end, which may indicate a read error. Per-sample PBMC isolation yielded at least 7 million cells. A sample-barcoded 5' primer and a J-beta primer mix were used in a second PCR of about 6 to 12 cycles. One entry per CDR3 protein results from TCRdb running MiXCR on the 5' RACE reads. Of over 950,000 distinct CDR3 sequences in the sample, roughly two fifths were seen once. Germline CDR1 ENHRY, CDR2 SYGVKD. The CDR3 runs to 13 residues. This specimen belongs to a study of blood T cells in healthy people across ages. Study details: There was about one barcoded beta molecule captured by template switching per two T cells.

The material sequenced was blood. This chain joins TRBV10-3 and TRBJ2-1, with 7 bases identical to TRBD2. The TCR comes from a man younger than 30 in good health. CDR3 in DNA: TGTACCATCAGGCGCGGGGGACCCAAGGAGCAGTTCTTC. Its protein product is CTIRRGGPKEQFF.